The 8 T cell receptor beta chains reported below all come from one sample, sequenced in a study of blood T cell repertoires in COVID-19. Using immunoSEQ multiplex PCR, the repertoire was profiled, and TCRdb retains in-frame clones only, with some absent. The top ten hold 22% of the sample, which has about 160,000 clones, roughly 79% seen once. Sequencing used peripheral blood. The receptors originated from a woman of 80 years or more with acute or convalescent COVID-19.

V gene TRBV5-1 combines with J gene TRBJ2-5, with 7 bases that match TRBD1. Trimming took 2 bases from V and 3 from J; bases not matched to a gene: 4. Germline V gives CDR1 SGHRS, CDR2 YFSETQ. The CDR3 covers 14 residues. The CDR3, as DNA: TGCGCCAGCAGCTTCCAGGGGGAAGAAGAGACCCAGTACTTC. As protein: CASSFQGEEETQYF. Full variable domain (rest looked up from reference TRBV5-1 and TRBJ2-5): KAGVTQTPRYLIKTRGQQVTLSCSPISGHRSVSWYQQTPGQGLQFLFEYFSETQRNKGNFPGRFSGRQFSNSRSEMNVSTLELGDSALYLCASSFQGEEETQYFGPGTRLLVL.

The V gene is TRBV25-1, the J gene TRBJ2-2; D might be TRBD1 (5 bases). The CDR3 consists of 16 residues. CDR1 is MGHDK, CDR2 SYGVNS, per germline. V dropped 4 bases and J dropped 0 bases, with 12 bases sitting between them. The DNA for the CDR3 is TGTGCCAGCAGTGTGGGGCTCCGGGCGAACACCGGGGAGCTGTTTTTT. Encoded protein: CASSVGLRANTGELFF.

The J gene is TRBJ2-1, the V gene TRBV9; D is ambiguous. Germline V CDR1 and CDR2: SGDLS, YYNGEE. This CDR3 has 14 residues. Between the trimmed V and J ends, which lost 2 bases and 0 bases, there was a span of 6 bases. CDR3 nucleotide sequence: TGTGCCAGCAGCGTGAGTCGCTCCTACAATGAGCAGTTCTTC. Translated, it gives CASSVSRSYNEQFF.

This clone appeared once. V and J are TRBV27 and TRBJ1-5; D not resolved. Trimming shortened V by 2 bases and J by 4 bases, and 6 bases separated the two germline ends. CDR3 length equals 13 residues. Germline CDR1 is MNHEY and CDR2 is SMNVEV (reference sequence). CDR3 sequence: CASSLRPNQPQHF. DNA for the CDR3: TGTGCCAGCAGTTTACGTCCGAATCAGCCCCAGCATTTT.

The J gene is TRBJ1-2, the V gene TRBV5-4; TRBD1 agrees at 9 bases. CDR3 length: 15 residues. Trimming took 4 bases from V and 6 from J; bases not matched to a gene: 10. In germline, CDR1 is SGHNT, CDR2 YYREEE (reference sequence). The CDR3 region is CASSRTGEARHGYTF. CDR3 DNA: TGTGCCAGCAGCCGGACAGGGGAGGCCAGGCATGGCTACACCTTC.

This rearrangement joins TRBV2 to TRBJ1-2; 7 nucleotides align to TRBD1. This CDR3 spans 13 amino acids. The V gene end was trimmed by 5 bases and the J gene end by 5 bases; junction bases not matched to a gene: 5. From germline, CDR1 is SNHLY and CDR2 FYNNEI. The CDR3 DNA reads TGTGCCAGCAGTTCGACAGGGCTTTATGGCTACACCTTC. It translates to CASSSTGLYGYTF.

The chain combines TRBV12-3 or TRBV12-4 with TRBJ2-1; D is perhaps TRBD1 (5 bases). The CDR3 has 12 amino acids. V lost 5 bases and J lost 10, with 12 bases in between. The CDR3 is CASSRLWGEQFF. The DNA of the CDR3 is TGTGCCAGCAGTAGATTGTGGGGCGAGCAGTTCTTC.

In DNA form, the CDR3 reads TGTGCCAGCAGCTTCGCGGGACTAGCGGGACCGCAGGGGTTCTTC. Amino acid sequence: CASSFAGLAGPQGFF. The genes are TRBV11-2 and TRBJ2-1; the match to TRBD2 covers 13 bases. Per the germline V gene, CDR1 is SGHAT and CDR2 is FQNNGV. The CDR3 is made up of 15 amino acids. Trimming took 3 bases from V and 15 from J; bases not matched to a gene: 11.